Below are 32 T cell receptor beta chains sequenced from a single sample in a study of tumor and adjacent non-tumor tissue in lung cancer (dated by TCRdb to the late 2010s). Library construction relied on multiplex PCR. TCRdb records Illumina HiSeq 2500 as the sequencer. Following protocols modified from ARM-PCR, the researchers constructed TCRbeta libraries through three rounds of nested PCR with primers (Table S4). TCRdb applied fastp at Q25 and MiXCR to the public reads, then kept only in-frame beta chains. For every CDR3 protein sequence, its rows merge into one entry that carries the most common genes and DNA. The sample table shows roughly 220,000 distinct CDR3 sequences, and 71% are seen once. The ten biggest clones cover less than 25% of the sample. Bulk unsorted tissue served as the source for RNA extraction, and RNA quality was assessed using a NanoDrop ND-1000 and an Agilent 2100. Sequencing used lung tumor tissue. The source is a man aged 55 to 70 with non-small cell lung cancer.

In regard to this clonotype: One end of the junction varies from germline; a read error may be responsible. This rearrangement joins TRBV10-1 to TRBJ2-1, with D possibly being TRBD1 or TRBD2 (5 bases each). Germline values: CDR1 WNHNN, CDR2 SYGVQD (reference sequence). The CDR3 is 16 amino acids. CDR3 DNA: TGCACCAGCAGCAGGGACGCGGTGAGCTCCTACAATGAGCAGTTCTTC. Its protein product is CTSSRDAVSSYNEQFF.

This clonotype was counted ten times or more. V and J are TRBV11-3 and TRBJ2-2; D perhaps matches TRBD2 (6 bases). CDR1 and CDR2 from the germline V gene are SGHNT and YENEEA. The CDR3 sequence is 14 residues long. V shed 4 bases and J shed 8 bases, with 14 bases lying between them. The CDR3 bases are TGTGCCAGCAGCTGGGAGGAGACTTCAGGGGAGCTGTTTTTT. Translating gives CASSWEETSGELFF.

This clonotype was picked up many times. The chain combines TRBV5-1 with TRBJ2-7, with D possibly being TRBD2 (5 bases). Deletions cut 5 bases from V and 7 bases from J, with 13 bases between. CDR3 length: 12 amino acids. Germline V CDR1 and CDR2: SGHRS, YFSETQ. CDR3: CASSPNGNEQYF. CDR3 in DNA: TGCGCCAGCAGTCCGAACGGGAATGAGCAGTACTTC.

Remarks on this clonotype: Being one base from a much bigger clone, this may be a read error. V usage is TRBV12-5 and J usage is TRBJ2-5; D may correspond to TRBD1 or TRBD2 (5 bases each). The J call may be incorrect, as the DNA end agrees better with TRBJ2-1. CDR3 length equals 13 residues. Germline V gives CDR1 LGHNT, CDR2 FRNRAP. CDR3 nucleotides: TGTGCTAGTGGTTTGGTTCAAGGGGAGACCCAGTTCTTC. It specifies CASGLVQGETQFF.

J is TRBJ1-2 and V is TRBV29-1; unclear D gene. V was shortened by 3 bases and J by 7 bases, with 15 bases between the two germline ends. Per germline, CDR1 SQVTM and CDR2 ANQGSEA. This CDR3 spans 13 amino acids. CDR3 amino acids: CSVDEATYGGYTF. The CDR3 DNA sequence: TGCAGCGTTGACGAAGCAACCTATGGTGGCTACACCTTC.

This clonotype was seen ten or more times. The V and J genes are TRBV29-1 and TRBJ1-4, with D unresolved. The CDR3 is 13 amino acids. Germline CDR1 reads SQVTM; CDR2 reads ANQGSEA. V shed 4 bases and J shed 7 bases, with 13 bases lying between them. CDR3 sequence reads: CSVVFNLGEKLFF. The CDR3, as DNA: TGCAGCGTTGTATTTAATTTGGGTGAAAAACTGTTTTTT.

This clonotype was picked up a small number of times. The V and J genes are TRBV6-5 and TRBJ2-1; D unclear. Deletions cut 5 bases from V and 6 bases from J, with 20 bases between. The CDR3 extends over 16 amino acids. Germline loops: CDR1 MNHEY, CDR2 SVGAGI. Here the CDR3 DNA reads TGTGCCAGCAGTAGAAGCGTGTTCCTTCCTACCAATGAGCAGTTCTTC. Its protein is CASSRSVFLPTNEQFF.

This clonotype was observed a single time. The V gene is TRBV14, the J gene TRBJ2-6; either TRBD1 or TRBD2 may fit D (5 bases each). CDR3 length: 18 residues. Germline-derived CDR1 and CDR2 are SGHDN and FVKESK. V was trimmed by 1 base and J by 13 bases, leaving 26 bases between them. Here the CDR3 reads CASSQGVRGKSGAIVLTF. Here the CDR3 DNA reads TGTGCCAGCAGCCAAGGTGTCCGAGGGAAATCCGGGGCCATTGTCCTGACTTTC.

This clonotype was counted a single time. A single base separates this from a much larger clone, so it may be a read error. The chain combines TRBV29-1 with TRBJ2-7; 8 bases align to TRBD2. The CDR3 has 12 residues. V gave up 5 bases and J gave up 5 bases; unmatched junction bases: 5. Per germline, CDR1 SQVTM and CDR2 ANQGSEA. CDR3 region: CSVSGGRDEQYF. The CDR3 DNA follows: TGCAGCGTTAGCGGGGGTCGCGACGAGCAGTACTTC.

As for this clonotype: An end of the junction does not agree with germline; a read error may underlie this. In nucleotides, the CDR3 is TGTGCCGGCAGTCCGGGACTAGCGGGATCAGTTACGCAGTATTTT. This codes for CAGSPGLAGSVTQYF. The chain links TRBV11-1 to TRBJ2-3, with 13 bases identical to TRBD2. Germline V gene data show CDR1 as SGHAT and CDR2 as FQDESV (reference sequence). This CDR3 contains 15 residues. The variable domain in full, completed from reference TRBV11-1 and TRBJ2-3, reads EAEVAQSPRYKITEKSQAVAFWCDPISGHATLYWYRQILGQGPELLVQFQDESVVDDSQLPKDRFSAERLKGVDSTLKIQPAELGDSAMYLCAGSPGLAGSVTQYFGPGTRLTVL.

This clonotype was seen at least ten times. The CDR3: CASRPASGTFYEQYF. DNA for the CDR3: TGTGCCAGCAGACCAGCTAGCGGCACCTTCTACGAGCAGTACTTC. This chain connects TRBV12-3 or TRBV12-4 to TRBJ2-7; 7 bases are a match to TRBD2. This CDR3 spans 15 amino acids. V lost 6 bases, J lost 3 bases, and 11 bases stayed unmatched.

This clonotype was detected only a few times. The genes are TRBV7-9 and TRBJ2-5; D is possibly TRBD1 (6 bases). The V end was cut by 8 bases, the J end by 5 bases, with 9 bases between. Germline values: CDR1 SEHNR, CDR2 FQNEAQ (reference sequence). CDR3 size: 11 residues. This CDR3 reads CASGTRETQYF. CDR3 in DNA: TGTGCCAGCGGGACACGGGAGACCCAGTACTTC.

V usage is TRBV6-6 and J usage is TRBJ2-2; D gene uncertain. Germline CDR1 MNHNY, CDR2 SVGAGI (reference sequence). The CDR3 spans 13 residues. The V end was cut by 0 bases, the J end by 6 bases, with 5 bases between. Here the CDR3 DNA reads TGTGCCAGCAGTTACTCCTACTCCGGGGAGCTGTTTTTT. It specifies CASSYSYSGELFF.

This clonotype was seen just once. The junction and the germline gene differ at one end; a read error may be behind it. V usage is TRBV6-1 and J usage is TRBJ1-2; 8 bases are shared with TRBD1. The germline gives CDR1 MNHNS, CDR2 SASEGT. This CDR3 is 14 amino acids long. The chain's CDR3 is CTSSAGQAGYGYTF. The CDR3 nucleotides read TGTACCAGCAGTGCGGGACAGGCTGGCTATGGCTACACCTTC.

Note on this clonotype: Lacking the conserved final phenylalanine or tryptophan, this CDR3 likely reflects a read error. The V gene is TRBV11-1, the J gene TRBJ2-1; 11 nucleotides line up with TRBD2. CDR3 length: 17 amino acids. Germline CDR1 reads SGHAT; CDR2 reads FQDESV (reference sequence). The CDR3, as DNA: TGTGCCAGCAACTTATCTCGGCTAGCGGGGGGCAACAATGAGCAGTTCATC. Protein sequence: CASNLSRLAGGNNEQFI.

The rearrangement uses TRBV6-5 and TRBJ1-3; D might be TRBD1 (6 bases). The V and J ends lost 0 bases and 0 bases respectively, with 15 bases between them. This CDR3 is 18 amino acids long. The V gene's germline CDR1 is MNHEY and CDR2 SVGAGI. CDR3: CASSYSGGAGGSGNTIYF. The DNA for the CDR3 is TGTGCCAGCAGTTACTCGGGGGGGGCCGGGGGCTCTGGAAACACCATATATTTT.

A note on this clonotype: A read error may account for a junction end that differs from germline. J is TRBJ2-3 and V is TRBV11-2, with 7 bases aligning to TRBD2. The CDR3 contains 13 residues. The germline V gene encodes CDR1 SGHAT and CDR2 FQNNGV. The chain's CDR3 is CTSAPGGSDTQYF. The CDR3 DNA reads TGTACCAGCGCGCCGGGAGGATCAGATACGCAGTATTTT.

The V gene is TRBV11-2, the J gene TRBJ1-4; no clear D. Germline assignment: CDR1 SGHAT and CDR2 FQNNGV. V lost 0 bases, J lost 13 bases, and 18 bases lay in between. The CDR3 covers 15 residues. This chain's CDR3 is CASSLDLASPVRLFF. CDR3 sequence (DNA): TGTGCCAGCAGCTTAGATCTTGCCAGCCCGGTGAGACTGTTTTTT.

This clonotype was seen more than once but under ten times. This may stem from a read error, because a much larger clone lies one nucleotide away. The V gene is TRBV6-1, the J gene TRBJ1-6; tentative D call: TRBD1 (6 bases). V was cut by 8 bases and J by 2 bases, with 10 bases left in between. The CDR3 extends over 14 amino acids. Germline V gene lookup returns CDR1 MNHNS and CDR2 SASEGT. The CDR3 here is CASGRTAYNSPLHF. As DNA, the CDR3 is TGTGCCAGCGGCCGGACAGCCTATAATTCACCCCTCCACTTT.

In regard to this clonotype: At one end the junction does not follow the germline gene, possibly because of a read error. V and J are TRBV5-5 and TRBJ1-1; 7 positions match TRBD1. This CDR3 contains 15 residues. Germline V gene data show CDR1 as SGHKS and CDR2 as YYEKEE (reference sequence). CDR3 loop: CASSALIGGEGEVFF. The CDR3 DNA follows: TGTGCCAGCAGCGCCCTAATAGGGGGCGAGGGTGAAGTTTTCTTT.

V usage is TRBV24-1 and J usage is TRBJ2-3; TRBD1 aligns across 9 bases. The ends lost 7 bases at V and 4 bases at J; junction bases unmatched: 20. Germline loops: CDR1 KGHDR, CDR2 SFDVKD. CDR3 length equals 19 residues. The CDR3 loop is CATSTSASGTGKRADTQYF. The DNA of the CDR3 is TGTGCCACCAGCACCTCAGCGTCCGGGACAGGGAAACGAGCAGATACGCAGTATTTT.

To note about this clonotype: This may be a read error, as it is one base from a much larger clone. V usage is TRBV6-5 and J usage is TRBJ2-2, with TRBD2 matching over 7 bases. This CDR3 comprises 15 residues. The germline gives CDR1 MNHEY, CDR2 SVGAGI. The CDR3 is CDSSYGGSRTGELFF. As DNA, the CDR3 is TGTGACAGCAGTTACGGGGGGTCGCGCACCGGGGAGCTGTTTTTT.

As for this clonotype: Relative to the germline gene, one junction end is altered; a read error may explain this. CDR3 coding DNA: TGTGCCAGCAGCCAAAGGACAGGGGGGTATCAGCCCCGGCATTTT. The encoded protein is CASSQRTGGYQPRHF. This chain uses TRBV12-3 or TRBV12-4 with TRBJ1-5; 10 nucleotides match TRBD1. The CDR3 contains 15 residues.

In regard to this clonotype: The conserved phenylalanine or tryptophan is not found at the CDR3 terminus, so this likely reflects a read error. This rearrangement joins TRBV6-5 to TRBJ1-5; a weak D match, TRBD1 (6 bases). The CDR3 extends over 14 amino acids. Germline V gene data show CDR1 as MNHEY and CDR2 as SVGAGI. For the CDR3, the DNA is TGTGCGAGCAGTTACTCGAGGGGGGGTCACCCCCAGCATGTT. This translates into CASSYSRGGHPQHV.

About this clonotype: A much larger clone differs from this one at a single base, so this may be a read error. The chain couples TRBV6-1 to TRBJ2-1; 9 nucleotides line up with TRBD2. CDR1 and CDR2 from the germline V gene are MNHNS and SASEGT. The CDR3 has 15 residues. CDR3 sequence reads: CASSNAASGVNKQFF. As DNA, the CDR3 is TGTGCCAGCAGTAATGCAGCTAGCGGGGTCAATAAGCAGTTCTTC.

Points on this clonotype: A read error may produce the germline difference seen at one junction end. The chain joins TRBV11-1 to TRBJ2-7, with 8 positions matching TRBD2. The CDR3 has 15 residues. Germline V lookup: CDR1 SGHAT, CDR2 FQDESV (reference sequence). The CDR3 nucleotides are TGTGCCAGCTGCTTAAATCGGACTAGCATATACGAGCAGTACTTC. The encoded protein is CASCLNRTSIYEQYF.

The V gene is TRBV11-1, the J gene TRBJ2-7; TRBD1 matches 9 bases. This CDR3 is 13 amino acids long. Germline lookup yields CDR1 SGHAT and CDR2 FQDESV (reference sequence). CDR3 protein: CLSSTDRGGEQYF. The CDR3 bases are TGTCTCAGCAGCACGGACAGGGGTGGAGAGCAGTACTTC. Full variable domain (rest looked up from reference TRBV11-1 and TRBJ2-7): EAEVAQSPRYKITEKSQAVAFWCDPISGHATLYWYRQILGQGPELLVQFQDESVVDDSQLPKDRFSAERLKGVDSTLKIQPAELGDSAMYLCLSSTDRGGEQYFGPGTRLTVT.

Points on this clonotype: At one end, the junction sequence differs from germline, possibly due to a read error. J is TRBJ2-2 and V is TRBV20-1, with 9 bases fitting TRBD2. The CDR3 runs to 17 residues. The germline V gene encodes CDR1 DFQATT and CDR2 SNEGSKA (reference sequence). This CDR3 reads CRARDQREAANTWELFF. The CDR3 region has the DNA TGCAGAGCTAGGGACCAGCGGGAGGCCGCGAACACCTGGGAGCTGTTTTTT.

V is TRBV6-1 and J is TRBJ1-5; TRBD1 matches at 7 bases. This CDR3 is 16 amino acids long. V dropped 9 bases and J dropped 5; count of bases not matched to a gene: 16. Germline-derived CDR1 and CDR2 are MNHNS and SASEGT. The CDR3 sequence: CARGDVRGQQDQPQHF. The CDR3 nucleotides are TGTGCCAGAGGTGACGTCAGGGGACAGCAAGATCAGCCCCAGCATTTT.

Comment on this clonotype: Sequence at one end of the junction differs from germline and may be a read error. The V gene is TRBV29-1, the J gene TRBJ1-3; D is unclear. Germline V lookup: CDR1 SQVTM, CDR2 ANQGSEA. The CDR3 runs 11 residues. This CDR3 is CSVSAGSTIYF. The CDR3, as DNA: TGCAGCGTATCCGCTGGAAGCACCATATATTTT.

V usage is TRBV6-5 and J usage is TRBJ1-6; D is uncertain. From germline, CDR1 is MNHEY and CDR2 SVGAGI. V was cut by 4 bases and J by 18 bases, with 19 bases left in between. This CDR3 comprises 13 residues. CDR3 in DNA: TGTGCCAGCAGTTCTATTTCCAGGACCCGGCACCACTTT. It encodes CASSSISRTRHHF.

This clonotype has at least ten counts. This sequence joins TRBV12-3 or TRBV12-4 and TRBJ1-1; the D is unclear. Between the trimmed V and J ends, which lost 3 bases and 1 base, there was a span of 9 bases. The CDR3 extends over 14 amino acids. In DNA form, the CDR3 reads TGTGCCAGCAGTTTGCGCCATCAGAACACTGAAGCTTTCTTT. Translation: CASSLRHQNTEAFF.